This TCR beta chain was documented in a study of blood T cells in healthy people across ages (dated by TCRdb to between 2014 and 2016). About the study as a whole: Template switching captured roughly one uniquely barcoded TCR beta cDNA molecule per two T cells in model experiments. Age-related changes in TCR beta repertoire diversity were measured in the study by deep sequencing normalized with unique cDNA molecular identifiers. The donors were split into four age groups: young (average around 15 years), middle-aged (more than 35), aged (roughly 60) and long-lived (about 82). To avoid experimental bias, donors of different ages were randomly spread across the sequencing lanes. Two additional independent replicas of 1 million unique cDNA reads from the same blood draw were analyzed for two donors (one aged 18 to 29 and one aged 80 or older). General findings and caveats noted by the study authors: Estimates of total diversity from one million sequenced T cells were regarded as lower bounds and underestimates. The percentage of naive T cells measured by flow cytometry correlated strongly with observed TCR beta diversity. Since profiling was done on bulk unsorted PBMCs, naive and antigen-experienced compartments could not be conclusively compared. Observed TCR beta diversity per million T cells fell roughly linearly with age, and a significant reduction was already apparent by age about 38. Compared with the aged group, the long-lived group had more naive CD4+ T cells, fewer expanded clones and increased TCR diversity, suggesting age selection. Because donor CMV infection status was unknown, age-related changes in expanded clonotypes were potentially confounded.

This clonotype showed up just a few times. No cognate antigen has been identified for it. The record has no base qualities; no much larger clone is one base away. Libraries were made using 5' RACE. The reads were generated on an Illumina HiSeq 2500. A second PCR of roughly 6 to 11 cycles was run with a J-beta primer mix and a sample-barcoded 5' primer. Each TCR beta cDNA molecule received a unique molecular identifier from a template-switch 5' adaptor carrying 12 random nucleotides. At least 3 million CDR3-containing paired-end reads were obtained from each sample. All of the RNA was converted into first-strand cDNA using the Mint cDNA synthesis kit, with a TRBC-specific oligonucleotide serving as the primer. Following uracil-DNA glycosylase treatment, a first 18-cycle PCR with universal primers M1SS and BC2_uni_R was performed on all cDNA. In the paper's pipeline: For normalization, 1 million high-quality reads, each with a distinct molecular identifier, were randomly selected from each sample. Reads sharing molecular identifiers were discarded rather than binned into consensus sequences. MiTCR, run with a Q25 quality threshold and the strictest error-elimination algorithm, handled CDR3 identification, clonotype clustering and error correction. A nonparametric unseen species model with Euler transformation was used to estimate a lower bound on total TCR beta diversity. TCRdb applied fastp at Q25 and MiXCR to the public reads, then kept only in-frame beta chains. Rows merge per CDR3 protein into single entries with the most common DNA and genes. None of the V and J calls come from the authors' own analysis; TCRdb made them. For this sample the table gives about 570,000 distinct CDR3 sequences, of which 25% to 30% were detected only once. The ten largest clonotypes hold around 20% of the sample.

Inclusive of the bounding cysteine and phenylalanine, the CDR3 is 13 residues long. Of all the DNA, just the CDR3 is kept, 39 bases in frame from base 1. Germline trimming: 6 bases from V, 11 bases from J; junction bases outside gene matches: 12. Donors were under 40 systemically healthy Caucasian individuals from Russia aged roughly 6 to 90 years. Each donor gave 8 to 10 milliliters of peripheral blood, drawn into EDTA-treated Vacutainer tubes. Ficoll-Paque density-gradient centrifugation was used to isolate PBMCs, with at least 6.5 million per sample. Total RNA, at least 5 micrograms per sample, was extracted from PBMCs with Trizol reagent. For every donor, flow cytometry on a PBMC aliquot measured the percentage of naive CD45RAhigh/CD27high T cells.

The receptor was isolated from a woman in her 70s in good health. The chain employs TRBV12-3 or TRBV12-4 and TRBJ2-5, and 7 junctional nucleotides match TRBD1. Sequencing was performed on blood. The CDR3 loop reads CASSTGDRALQYF. The nucleotide sequence reads as follows: TGTGCCAGCAGCACAGGGGATAGAGCATTGCAGTACTTC.